The 31 T cell receptor beta chains below were found in one sample sequenced in a study of blood T cells in healthy people across ages (dated by TCRdb to 2014 to 2015). Receptors were amplified or captured by 5' RACE. Reads for this sample came from an Illumina HiSeq 2500. A second PCR of roughly 7 to 11 cycles was performed with a sample-barcoded 5' primer and a J-beta primer mix. The public sequencing data were trimmed at Q25 with fastp and processed into clonotypes with MiXCR by TCRdb, which kept only in-frame beta chains. All rows with the same CDR3 protein become a single entry with the most common DNA and genes. Here the sample has roughly 1.4 million distinct CDR3 sequences; almost 60% occur a single time. About 6.7% of the sample rests with the top ten. The sequenced material came from blood. The receptors derive from a man aged 18 to 30 in good health.

The chain combines TRBV5-1 with TRBJ2-2; 8 positions match TRBD2. Trimming took 0 bases from V and 7 from J; bases not matched to a gene: 14. Germline V gives CDR1 SGHRS, CDR2 YFSETQ. CDR3 length equals 18 residues. This CDR3 reads CASSLEAGAARSGGELFF. In DNA form, the CDR3 reads TGCGCCAGCAGCTTGGAAGCGGGGGCCGCAAGGAGTGGCGGGGAGCTGTTTTTT.

To note about this clonotype: Sequence at one end of the junction differs from germline and may be a read error. The chain links TRBV12-3 or TRBV12-4 to TRBJ1-1, with D perhaps matching TRBD1 (6 bases). The CDR3 spans 14 residues. The CDR3 DNA is TGTGCCAGCAGCTTAGGGGGGGACCCCACTGAAGCTTTCTTT. Its protein product is CASSLGGDPTEAFF.

The chain joins TRBV3-1 to TRBJ2-7; D is uncertain. Looked up from germline, CDR1 is LGHDT and CDR2 is YNNKEL (reference sequence). V lost 0 bases and J lost 2, with 11 bases in between. The CDR3 runs to 15 residues. The CDR3 here is CASSQDLRAAYEQYF. In DNA form, the CDR3 reads TGTGCCAGCAGCCAAGATCTAAGGGCAGCCTACGAGCAGTACTTC.

The chain is built from TRBV2 and TRBJ2-7; D remains ambiguous. The germline V gene encodes CDR1 SNHLY and CDR2 FYNNEI. The V end was cut by 1 base, the J end by 2 bases, with 9 bases between. CDR3 length: 14 residues. In DNA form, the CDR3 reads TGTGCCAGCAGTGAAGGAGTCTACGCCTACGAGCAGTACTTC. It specifies CASSEGVYAYEQYF.

The genes are TRBV4-3 and TRBJ1-5; 7 bases map to TRBD1. This CDR3 region has 18 residues. The V gene's germline CDR1 is LGHNA and CDR2 YSLEER. With V trimmed by 0 bases and J by 4 bases, 12 bases remained unmatched. CDR3 bases: TGCGCCAGCAGCCAAGACCTTCCGGGACAGAGTCTGAATCAGCCCCAGCATTTT. Translating it yields CASSQDLPGQSLNQPQHF.

The rearrangement links TRBV20-1 to TRBJ1-6; no definite D call. This CDR3 is 17 amino acids long. The germline V gene has CDR1 DFQATT and CDR2 SNEGSKA (reference sequence). The V and J ends lost 0 bases and 2 bases respectively, with 14 bases between them. CDR3 nucleotide sequence: TGCAGTGCTAGAGAGCCCCTTCGGGCACCCTATAATTCACCCCTCCACTTT. Its translation is CSAREPLRAPYNSPLHF.

As for this clonotype: A read error may produce the germline difference seen at one junction end. The chain employs TRBV3-1 and TRBJ2-1; D remains ambiguous. This CDR3 spans 15 amino acids. Germline V gene sequence: CDR1 LGHDT, CDR2 YNNKEL (reference sequence). CDR3 protein: CAGSQDLDGYNEQFF. In DNA form, the CDR3 reads TGTGCCGGCAGCCAAGATCTTGACGGATACAATGAGCAGTTCTTC.

The V gene is TRBV7-2, the J gene TRBJ2-7, with 12 positions matching TRBD2. This CDR3 is built from 14 residues. The junction had 3 bases not matched to a gene; V was cut back by 6 bases and J by 3 bases. Germline assignment: CDR1 SGHTA and CDR2 FQGNSA. The chain's CDR3 is CASRILAGGYEQYF. The CDR3 nucleotides read TGTGCCAGCAGAATACTAGCGGGAGGCTACGAGCAGTACTTC.

This clonotype was detected only a few times. The CDR3 DNA follows: TGCGCCAGCAGAGCGACAGGGCTTGGGGAAAAACTGTTTTTT. Residues: CASRATGLGEKLFF. The V call is TRBV4-3, the J call TRBJ1-4; the match to TRBD1 covers 7 bases. Germline values: CDR1 LGHNA, CDR2 YSLEER. J was trimmed by 8 bases and V by 6 bases; bases with no gene match: 9. The CDR3 extends over 14 amino acids.

In this sample, this clonotype turned up a few times. The chain is built from TRBV7-9 and TRBJ1-4, with D uncertain. Trimming pared 5 bases from V and 0 bases from J, leaving 10 bases between. The germline gives CDR1 SEHNR, CDR2 FQNEAQ (reference sequence). CDR3 length equals 15 residues. CDR3 bases: TGTGCCAGCAGCGCCCCCCTCGCAACTAATGAAAAACTGTTTTTT. Translation gives CASSAPLATNEKLFF.

The chain joins TRBV29-1 to TRBJ2-7; D unclear. Germline CDR1 and CDR2: SQVTM and ANQGSEA. Trimming took off 4 bases at V and 7 bases at J, with 14 bases between the two ends. The CDR3 contains 12 residues. The DNA for the CDR3 is TGCAGCGTTGTTCCAGGACGGCGGGAGCAGTACTTC. Translating it yields CSVVPGRREQYF.

For the CDR3, the DNA is TGCGCCACCCGAACGGAAGGAGAAGCTTTCTTT. Translated: CATRTEGEAFF. V and J are TRBV10-2 and TRBJ1-1; D not resolved. The germline CDR1 and CDR2 sequences are WSHSY and SAAADI. CDR3 size: 11 residues. Trimming stripped 10 bases from V and 8 bases from J, with 14 bases between.

This rearrangement joins TRBV2 to TRBJ2-5, with D possibly TRBD1 on 6 matching bases. The V end was cut by 7 bases, the J end by 1 base, with 13 bases between. Germline V lookup: CDR1 SNHLY, CDR2 FYNNEI. This CDR3 spans 14 amino acids. Here the CDR3 DNA reads TGTGCCAGCAATCAGGGGCCCCTCCAAGAGACCCAGTACTTC. Amino acids: CASNQGPLQETQYF. The variable domain in full, completed from reference TRBV2 and TRBJ2-5, reads EPEVTQTPSHQVTQMGQEVILRCVPISNHLYFYWYRQILGQKVEFLVSFYNNEISEKSEIFDDQFSVERPDGSNFTLKIRSTKLEDSAMYFCASNQGPLQETQYFGPGTRLLVL.

The V gene is TRBV20-1, the J gene TRBJ2-1; TRBD2 is a possible D gene (5 bases). Looked up from germline, CDR1 is DFQATT and CDR2 is SNEGSKA (reference sequence). This CDR3 has 15 residues. V was clipped by 7 bases and J by 3 bases, with 19 bases between them. CDR3 nucleotide sequence: TGCAGTGGAGAGGTCGGTTCAGACTACTACAATGAGCAGTTCTTC. It encodes CSGEVGSDYYNEQFF.

The sample holds one count of this clonotype. J is TRBJ1-2 and V is TRBV28, with D maybe TRBD1 (5 bases). V was shortened by 4 bases and J by 4 bases, with 13 bases between the two germline ends. The germline V gene encodes CDR1 MDHEN and CDR2 SYDVKM. The CDR3 runs to 14 residues. CDR3 sequence (DNA): TGTGCCAGCAGTTGGGGACGGGCTTTCTATGGCTACACCTTC. Translated: CASSWGRAFYGYTF.

This clonotype is a singleton in its sample. The chain carries TRBV10-3 and TRBJ2-5; perhaps D is TRBD1 or TRBD2 (6 bases each). CDR3 length: 12 residues. The germline V gene has CDR1 ENHRY and CDR2 SYGVKD. The V end was cut by 0 bases, the J end by 9 bases, with 8 bases between. Here the CDR3 DNA reads TGTGCCATCAGTGAGTCTGGGGGGCCCCAGTACTTC. Translation gives CAISESGGPQYF.

This clonotype has a handful of counts. This chain connects TRBV20-1 to TRBJ2-1; 13 bases fit TRBD2. The CDR3 extends over 16 amino acids. Germline V lookup: CDR1 DFQATT, CDR2 SNEGSKA (reference sequence). Losses at the gene ends were 4 bases for V and 2 bases for J; bases not matched to a gene: 5. As DNA, the CDR3 is TGCAGTGCTACCGGGACTAGCGGGGCAACCTACAATGAGCAGTTCTTC. As protein: CSATGTSGATYNEQFF.

The CDR3 is CASSQRPPHTYSYNEQFF. The CDR3 DNA is TGTGCCAGCAGCCAAAGGCCGCCGCACACCTACTCCTACAATGAGCAGTTCTTC. V and J are TRBV3-1 and TRBJ2-1; D unclear. The CDR3 extends over 18 amino acids. V dropped 2 bases and J dropped 0 bases, with 17 bases sitting between them. Germline CDR1 reads LGHDT; CDR2 reads YNNKEL (reference sequence).

The chain joins TRBV27 to TRBJ2-7; D is undetermined. The germline V gene encodes CDR1 MNHEY and CDR2 SMNVEV (reference sequence). Trimming cost V 7 bases and J 4 bases, with 17 bases left between them. The CDR3 sequence is 14 residues long. CDR3 in amino acids: CASNPNGFAYEQYF. The CDR3 nucleotides are TGTGCCAGCAATCCAAATGGATTCGCTTACGAGCAGTACTTC.

This sequence joins TRBV6-5 and TRBJ1-1, with D possibly TRBD1 on 6 matching bases. There are 13 residues in the CDR3. Trimming shortened V by 7 bases and J by 5 bases, and 14 bases separated the two germline ends. CDR1 MNHEY and CDR2 SVGAGI come from the germline V gene. Written as DNA, the CDR3 is TGTGCCAGCATGGGGGGGGCCTATACTGAAGCTTTCTTT. It codes for CASMGGAYTEAFF.

The sample holds a few counts of this clonotype. V and J are TRBV5-1 and TRBJ2-7, with D unclear. The CDR3 runs to 14 residues. CDR1 is SGHRS and CDR2 is YFSETQ in the germline V gene. The V end lost 0 bases, the J end lost 5 bases, and 12 bases lay between the germline ends. The CDR3 sequence is CASSLVTTGDEQYF. The DNA of the CDR3 is TGCGCCAGCAGCTTGGTTACGACTGGAGACGAGCAGTACTTC.

This sequence joins TRBV20-1 and TRBJ2-7, with 13 positions matching TRBD2. This CDR3 comprises 14 residues. J was trimmed by 2 bases and V by 6 bases; bases with no gene match: 4. Germline CDR1 DFQATT, CDR2 SNEGSKA (reference sequence). The CDR3: CSAWTSGSPYEQYF. The CDR3 region has the DNA TGCAGTGCATGGACTAGCGGGAGTCCCTACGAGCAGTACTTC.

This chain uses TRBV7-9 with TRBJ2-3, with 9 bases aligning to TRBD2. The CDR3 is 16 amino acids. V shed 1 base and J 7 bases; nucleotides not matched to a gene: 9. The germline V gene has CDR1 SEHNR and CDR2 FQNEAQ (reference sequence). The CDR3 sequence is CASSLVLAGSRNTQYF. CDR3 in DNA: TGTGCCAGCAGCTTAGTCCTAGCGGGGTCCCGTAATACGCAGTATTTT.

The gene calls are TRBV6-5 and TRBJ2-1; TRBD2 aligns across 7 bases. Germline trimming cut 2 bases from V and 5 bases from J; bases unmatched to any gene: 6. Germline CDR1 is MNHEY and CDR2 is SVGAGI. The CDR3 has 15 residues. Written as DNA, the CDR3 is TGTGCCAGCAGTTACCGGCCTAGCGGTAACAATGAGCAGTTCTTC. Protein product: CASSYRPSGNNEQFF.

The V and J genes are TRBV14 and TRBJ2-2, with a tentative D call TRBD1 (6 bases). The CDR3 is made up of 15 amino acids. CDR1 and CDR2 from the germline V gene are SGHDN and FVKESK. The V and J ends lost 5 bases and 0 bases respectively, with 10 bases between them. CDR3 nucleotides: TGTGCCAGCAGCGCAGGGGTCCCGAACACCGGGGAGCTGTTTTTT. Its translation: CASSAGVPNTGELFF.

The genes are TRBV12-3 or TRBV12-4 and TRBJ2-5, with a possible D match to TRBD2 (6 bases). Matching the DNA end better, TRBJ2-7 makes the J call doubtful. The CDR3 is made up of 14 amino acids. The CDR3 reads CASSRGSSGYEQYF. CDR3 DNA: TGTGCCAGCAGCCGGGGGTCTAGTGGTTACGAGCAGTACTTC.

The genes are TRBV13 and TRBJ2-5; D is possibly TRBD2 (5 bases). The end of the DNA aligns better with TRBJ2-7, so the J call may be wrong. This CDR3 has 14 amino acids. The germline V gene encodes CDR1 PRHDT and CDR2 FYEKMQ (reference sequence). CDR3 sequence (DNA): TGTGCCAGCAGCTTAGATGGACTTTACTACGAGCAGTACTTC. Amino acids: CASSLDGLYYEQYF.

V usage is TRBV28 and J usage is TRBJ2-5; tentatively, D is TRBD1 (6 bases). The CDR3 covers 13 residues. The germline V and J ends were trimmed by 6 bases and 11 bases, with 19 bases remaining between them. Per germline, CDR1 MDHEN and CDR2 SYDVKM. CDR3 sequence reads: CASRPTGTREQYF. CDR3 nucleotide sequence: TGTGCCAGCAGACCTACCGGGACACGAGAGCAGTACTTC.

The rearrangement joins TRBV6-5 to TRBJ2-2; D ambiguous. CDR3 length equals 14 residues. From germline, CDR1 is MNHEY and CDR2 SVGAGI. Trimming removed 1 base at V and 4 bases at J, with 7 bases between. DNA for the CDR3: TGTGCCAGCAGTTACTTAAGTCGCACCGGGGAGCTGTTTTTT. Its protein product is CASSYLSRTGELFF.

The sample holds a few counts of this clonotype. The rearrangement uses TRBV29-1 and TRBJ1-1, with D possibly being TRBD1 (5 bases). The germline V and J ends were trimmed by 4 bases and 3 bases, with 9 bases remaining between them. Per germline, CDR1 SQVTM and CDR2 ANQGSEA. This CDR3 comprises 12 residues. For the CDR3, the DNA is TGCAGCGTTGCCGGGGGGTACACTGAAGCTTTCTTT. Its translation: CSVAGGYTEAFF.

This chain joins TRBV5-1 and TRBJ2-3; D possibly corresponds to TRBD1 (5 bases). The V and J ends lost 6 bases and 1 base respectively, with 12 bases between them. CDR3 size: 14 residues. CDR1 SGHRS and CDR2 YFSETQ come from the germline V gene. The CDR3 loop is CASKGLGRTDTQYF. CDR3 in DNA: TGCGCCAGCAAGGGTTTGGGGCGCACAGATACGCAGTATTTT.